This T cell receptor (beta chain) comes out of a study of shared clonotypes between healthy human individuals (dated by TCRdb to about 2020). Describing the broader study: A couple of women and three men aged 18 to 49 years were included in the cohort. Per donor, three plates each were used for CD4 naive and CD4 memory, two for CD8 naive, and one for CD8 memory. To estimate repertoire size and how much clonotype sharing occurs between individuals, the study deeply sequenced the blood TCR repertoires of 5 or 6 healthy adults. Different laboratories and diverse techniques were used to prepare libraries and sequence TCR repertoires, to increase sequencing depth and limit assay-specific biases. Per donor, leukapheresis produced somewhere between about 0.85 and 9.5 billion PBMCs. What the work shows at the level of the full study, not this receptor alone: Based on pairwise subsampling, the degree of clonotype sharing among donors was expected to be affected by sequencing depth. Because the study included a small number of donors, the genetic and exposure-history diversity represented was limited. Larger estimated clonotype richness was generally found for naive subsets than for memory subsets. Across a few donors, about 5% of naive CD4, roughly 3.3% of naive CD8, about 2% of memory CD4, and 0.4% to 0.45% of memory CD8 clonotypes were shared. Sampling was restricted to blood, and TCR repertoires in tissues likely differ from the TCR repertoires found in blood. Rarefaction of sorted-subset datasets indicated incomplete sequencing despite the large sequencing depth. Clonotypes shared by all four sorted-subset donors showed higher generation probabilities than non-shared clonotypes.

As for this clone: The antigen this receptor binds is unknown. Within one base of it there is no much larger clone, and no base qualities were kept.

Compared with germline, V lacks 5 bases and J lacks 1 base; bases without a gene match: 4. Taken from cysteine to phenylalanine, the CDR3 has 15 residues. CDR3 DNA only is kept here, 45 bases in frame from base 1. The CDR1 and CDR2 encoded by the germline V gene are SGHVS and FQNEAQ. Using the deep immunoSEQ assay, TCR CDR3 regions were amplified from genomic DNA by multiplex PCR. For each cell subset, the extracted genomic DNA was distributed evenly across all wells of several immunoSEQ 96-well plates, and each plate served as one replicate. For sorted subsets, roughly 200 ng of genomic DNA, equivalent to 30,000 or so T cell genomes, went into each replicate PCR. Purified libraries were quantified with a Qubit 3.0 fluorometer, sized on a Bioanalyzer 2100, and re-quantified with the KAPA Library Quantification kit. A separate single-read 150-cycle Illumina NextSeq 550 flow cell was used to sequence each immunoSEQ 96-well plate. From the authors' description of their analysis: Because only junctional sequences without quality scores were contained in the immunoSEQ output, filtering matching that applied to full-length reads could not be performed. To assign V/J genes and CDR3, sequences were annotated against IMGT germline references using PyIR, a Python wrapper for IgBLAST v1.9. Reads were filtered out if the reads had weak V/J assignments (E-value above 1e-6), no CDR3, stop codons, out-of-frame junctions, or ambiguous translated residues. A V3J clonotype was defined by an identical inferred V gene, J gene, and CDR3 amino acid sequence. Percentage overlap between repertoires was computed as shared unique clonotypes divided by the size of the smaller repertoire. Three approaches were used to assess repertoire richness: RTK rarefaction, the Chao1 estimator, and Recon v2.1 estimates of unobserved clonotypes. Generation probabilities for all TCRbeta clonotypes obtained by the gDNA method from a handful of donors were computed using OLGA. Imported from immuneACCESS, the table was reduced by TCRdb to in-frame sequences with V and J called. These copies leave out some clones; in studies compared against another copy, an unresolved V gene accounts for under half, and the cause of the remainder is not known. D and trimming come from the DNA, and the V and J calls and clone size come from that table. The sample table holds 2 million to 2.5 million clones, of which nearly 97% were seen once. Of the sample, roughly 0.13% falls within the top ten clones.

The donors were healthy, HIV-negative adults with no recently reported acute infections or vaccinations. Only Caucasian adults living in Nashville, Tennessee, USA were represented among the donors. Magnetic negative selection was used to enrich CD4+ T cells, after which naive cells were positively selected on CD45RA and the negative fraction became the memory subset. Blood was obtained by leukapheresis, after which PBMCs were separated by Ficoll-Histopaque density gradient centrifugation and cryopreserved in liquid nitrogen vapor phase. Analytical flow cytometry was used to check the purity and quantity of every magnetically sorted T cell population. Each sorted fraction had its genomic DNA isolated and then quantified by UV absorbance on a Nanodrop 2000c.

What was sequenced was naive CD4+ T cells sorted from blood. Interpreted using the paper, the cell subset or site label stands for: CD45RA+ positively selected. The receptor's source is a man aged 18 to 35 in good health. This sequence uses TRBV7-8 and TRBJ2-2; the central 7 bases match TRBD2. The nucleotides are TGTGCCAGCAGCCGAGCGGGAATGAACACCGGGGAGCTGTTTTTT. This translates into CASSRAGMNTGELFF.